These 9 T cell receptor beta chains came from one sample sequenced in a study of control samples from healthy donors and cancer patients. The table came from immunoSEQ multiplex PCR; TCRdb's copy has only in-frame clones and leaves some out. The sample consists of 100,000 or so clones, about 89% of them appearing once. Sequencing was done on a sample of blood. The receptors were sampled from a man aged 25-45 years in good health.

The chain combines TRBV7-6 with TRBJ2-1; D is tentatively TRBD1 or TRBD2 (7 bases each). Trimming took 5 bases from V and 2 from J, leaving 19 bases between them. The CDR3 runs to 17 residues. CDR1 SGHVS and CDR2 FNYEAQ come from the germline V gene. CDR3: CASSPTKRDSTYNEQFF. DNA for the CDR3: TGTGCCAGCAGCCCTACGAAGCGGGACAGTACCTACAATGAGCAGTTCTTC.

This CDR3 reads CASSYNYASGKLGEAFF. The DNA of the CDR3 is TGTGCCAGCAGTTATAATTACGCGTCGGGGAAACTAGGAGAAGCTTTCTTT. This chain connects TRBV6-2 or TRBV6-3 to TRBJ1-1; D uncertain. The V end lost 3 bases, the J end lost 8 bases, and 25 bases lay between the germline ends. The CDR3 runs 17 residues. Germline V gene data show CDR1 as MNHEY and CDR2 as SVGEGT.

Written as DNA, the CDR3 is TGCGCCAGCAGCTTAGGACAGGGTTTCACTGAAGCTTTCTTT. Translation: CASSLGQGFTEAFF. The J gene is TRBJ1-1, the V gene TRBV5-1; the match to TRBD1 covers 8 bases. The CDR3 runs 14 residues. CDR1 and CDR2 (germline): SGHRS, YFSETQ. V lost 2 bases and J lost 4; bases outside the gene matches: 4.

The chain joins TRBV28 to TRBJ1-1; D is possibly TRBD1 (6 bases). The CDR3 has 12 amino acids. V was clipped by 7 bases and J by 7 bases, with 13 bases between them. Germline CDR1 reads MDHEN; CDR2 reads SYDVKM. The CDR3 nucleotides are TGTGCCAGCAATCAGGGGCGAGGTGAAGCTTTCTTT. It is translated as CASNQGRGEAFF.

The CDR3 DNA is TGTGCCAGCAGCGCCAAGCTGCCCCCCCCAGATACGCAGTATTTT. This gives the protein CASSAKLPPPDTQYF. The J gene is TRBJ2-3, the V gene TRBV6-5; no clear D. The germline V and J ends were trimmed by 6 bases and 4 bases, with 17 bases remaining between them. CDR1 and CDR2 from the germline V gene are MNHEY and SVGAGI. There are 15 residues in the CDR3.

Only one count was recorded for this clone. The chain links TRBV28 to TRBJ1-2; possible D gene TRBD1, 5 bases. Trimming removed 7 bases from V and 4 bases from J, with 19 bases in between. This CDR3 is 15 amino acids long. The germline V gene has CDR1 MDHEN and CDR2 SYDVKM. Here the CDR3 DNA reads TGTGCCAGCAAAACCTCATCAGGGTCCGGCTATGGCTACACCTTC. Its protein is CASKTSSGSGYGYTF.

The chain links TRBV9 to TRBJ2-3, with 8 bases identical to TRBD2. Germline V gene data show CDR1 as SGDLS and CDR2 as YYNGEE. The V and J ends lost 7 bases and 3 bases, in that order; junction bases with no gene match: 7. The CDR3 contains 14 residues. CDR3 sequence reads: CASGKGLVTDTQYF. The CDR3 nucleotides read TGTGCCAGCGGAAAGGGACTAGTGACAGATACGCAGTATTTT.

The V and J genes are TRBV7-9 and TRBJ1-1; D is possibly TRBD1 (5 bases). This CDR3 spans 18 amino acids. CDR1 and CDR2 (germline): SEHNR, FQNEAQ (reference sequence). V was clipped by 5 bases and J by 1 base, with 23 bases between them. CDR3 residues: CASSGPTRGQIENTEAFF. As DNA, the CDR3 is TGTGCCAGCAGCGGACCGACCCGGGGCCAAATCGAGAACACTGAAGCTTTCTTT.

The chain joins TRBV4-2 to TRBJ2-1; 8 bases are shared with TRBD2. The CDR3 is 15 amino acids. V lost 1 base to trimming and J lost 10 bases; unmatched junction nucleotides: 9. Germline-derived CDR1 and CDR2 are LGHNA and YNFKEQ. CDR3 loop: CASSQAPSGGQEQFF. In DNA, the CDR3 is TGTGCCAGCAGCCAAGCCCCAAGCGGGGGCCAAGAGCAGTTCTTC.